This TCR beta chain was sequenced during a study of identifying expanded T cells in peripheral blood. TCRdb's copy holds only in-frame clones and misses some; the assay was immunoSEQ multiplex PCR. The sample carries about 100,000 clones, 88% recorded once. This clone is deemed medium-sized. The V gene lost 6 bases and the J gene lost 3 bases, with 14 bases spanning the gap. Germline V gene lookup returns CDR1 SNHLY and CDR2 FYNNEI. CDR3 length equals 14 residues. Material: blood. This chain links TRBV2 with TRBJ1-2; D ambiguous. This sequence was found in a person aged 18 to 70 in good health. CDR3 amino acids: CASRLDGIDYGYTF. The CDR3 region has the DNA TGTGCCAGCAGGTTGGACGGAATCGACTATGGCTACACCTTC.